What follows are 18 T cell receptor beta chains derived from one specimen sequenced in a study of regulatory T cells. Primers: 52 TRBV forward and 13 TRBJ reverse. Profiling relied on immunoSEQ multiplex PCR, and the TCRdb table lists in-frame clones only, not all of them. The table includes about 15,000 clones, approximately 80% detected once. These receptors' antigens are unknown. Findings and limits, study-wide: In CD3G-deficient patients, conventional CD4+ T cells were enriched for hydrophobic CDR3 residues at positions 6 and 7.

The sample comprised conventional CD4+ T cells sorted from blood. These receptors were collected from a person under 45 with CD3G deficiency.

The CDR3 is CASSLEGPGANVLTF. DNA for the CDR3: TGCGCCAGCAGCTTAGAGGGCCCTGGGGCCAACGTCCTGACTTTC. J is TRBJ2-6 and V is TRBV5-1; weak D call: TRBD2 (5 bases). V lost 2 bases and J 2 bases, leaving 8 bases between the germline ends. Germline-derived CDR1 and CDR2 are SGHRS and YFSETQ. This CDR3 has 15 residues.

This chain connects TRBV18 to TRBJ1-1; the D is unclear. This CDR3 has 13 residues. The germline gives CDR1 KGHSH, CDR2 LQKENI. Trimming took off 6 bases at V and 1 base at J, with 9 bases between the two ends. In nucleotides, the CDR3 is TGTGCCAGCTCCTCAGACGCGAACACTGAAGCTTTCTTT. Translating it yields CASSSDANTEAFF. The entire variable domain, with the rest obtained from reference TRBV18 and TRBJ1-1, is as follows: NAGVMQNPRHLVRRRGQEARLRCSPMKGHSHVYWYRQLPEEGLKFMVYLQKENIIDESGMPKERFSAEFPKEGPSILRIQQVVRGDSAAYFCASSSDANTEAFFGQGTRLTVV.

This sequence joins TRBV11-2 and TRBJ2-2; 11 bases agree with TRBD1. Losses at the gene ends were 5 bases for V and 3 bases for J; bases not matched to a gene: 8. This CDR3 is built from 17 residues. CDR1 and CDR2 from the germline V gene are SGHAT and FQNNGV. CDR3 sequence: CASSHEGTGGYTGELFF. The CDR3 nucleotides are TGTGCCAGCAGCCACGAGGGGACAGGGGGTTACACCGGGGAGCTGTTTTTT. Together with reference TRBV11-2 and TRBJ2-2, the CDR3 gives the full variable domain: EAGVAQSPRYKIIEKRQSVAFWCNPISGHATLYWYQQILGQGPKLLIQFQNNGVVDDSQLPKDRFSAERLKGVDSTLKIQPAKLEDSAVYLCASSHEGTGGYTGELFFGEGSRLTVL.

The CDR3 DNA reads as TGTGCCAGCAAGACGGGTCAAGGAACTGGGGCCAACGTCCTGACTTTC. Its translation: CASKTGQGTGANVLTF. J is TRBJ2-6 and V is TRBV6-6; D is uncertain. Germline CDR1 is MNHNY and CDR2 is SVGAGI (reference sequence). The CDR3 contains 16 residues. Deletions cut 7 bases from V and 2 bases from J, with 15 bases between.

This chain links TRBV5-1 with TRBJ2-3; D not certain. The CDR3 runs to 15 residues. Between the trimmed V and J ends, which lost 3 bases and 0 bases, there was a span of 11 bases. Germline V gene lookup returns CDR1 SGHRS and CDR2 YFSETQ. The CDR3 reads CASSSRAFSTDTQYF. For the CDR3, the DNA is TGCGCCAGCAGCTCCCGGGCCTTTAGCACAGATACGCAGTATTTT. Supplemented by reference TRBV5-1 and TRBJ2-3, the full variable domain reads KAGVTQTPRYLIKTRGQQVTLSCSPISGHRSVSWYQQTPGQGLQFLFEYFSETQRNKGNFPGRFSGRQFSNSRSEMNVSTLELGDSALYLCASSSRAFSTDTQYFGPGTRLTVL.

This clone was observed a handful of times. CDR3 in DNA: TGTGCCAGCAGGGGGACAGGGAACAATGGCTACACCTTC. Translating gives CASRGTGNNGYTF. The chain has TRBV6-1 and TRBJ1-2; 9 nucleotides line up with TRBD1. V gave up 6 bases and J gave up 6 bases; unmatched junction bases: 5. Germline loops: CDR1 MNHNS, CDR2 SASEGT. The length of the CDR3 is 13 residues.

The genes are TRBV5-1 and TRBJ2-6; D not resolved. The CDR3 runs 15 residues. The germline V gene has CDR1 SGHRS and CDR2 YFSETQ. V was cut by 2 bases and J by 1 base, with 7 bases left in between. CDR3 bases: TGCGCCAGCAGCTTCGGGCTTTCTGGGGCCAACGTCCTGACTTTC. The encoded protein is CASSFGLSGANVLTF.

The V gene is TRBV6-1, the J gene TRBJ1-2; a weak D match, TRBD1 (5 bases). Germline loops: CDR1 MNHNS, CDR2 SASEGT. The CDR3 length is 14 residues. The germline V and J ends were trimmed by 0 bases and 3 bases, with 8 bases remaining between them. The CDR3 protein is CASSEAQGYYGYTF. CDR3 nucleotide sequence: TGTGCCAGCAGTGAAGCGCAGGGCTACTATGGCTACACCTTC.

The chain employs TRBV18 and TRBJ2-7; TRBD1 matches at 7 bases. CDR1 is KGHSH, CDR2 LQKENI, per germline. This CDR3 has 14 amino acids. Trimming cost V 2 bases and J 2 bases; bases outside gene matches: 3. The CDR3 loop reads CASSPRQGPYEQYF. The CDR3 DNA is TGTGCCAGCTCACCAAGACAGGGACCCTACGAGCAGTACTTC.

The chain joins TRBV5-1 to TRBJ1-1; 10 nucleotides line up with TRBD1. Germline CDR1 reads SGHRS; CDR2 reads YFSETQ. The CDR3 consists of 15 residues. The J segment lost 4 bases and the V segment lost 0 bases, leaving 3 bases of the junction unmatched. The CDR3 here is CASSLDGQGGTEAFF. The CDR3 nucleotides read TGCGCCAGCAGCTTGGACGGACAGGGGGGCACTGAAGCTTTCTTT.

V and J are TRBV6-1 and TRBJ1-1; D is unresolved. The V gene's germline CDR1 is MNHNS and CDR2 SASEGT. The length of the CDR3 is 11 residues. V lost 6 bases to trimming and J lost 10 bases, with 12 bases between them. In nucleotides, the CDR3 is TGTGCCAGCAGCCCCTTATTTGTAGCTTTCTTT. Translated: CASSPLFVAFF.

This chain connects TRBV6-1 to TRBJ1-1; 8 bases agree with TRBD1. The germline CDR1 and CDR2 sequences are MNHNS and SASEGT. The junction had 6 bases not matched to a gene; V was cut back by 6 bases and J by 0 bases. This CDR3 has 15 amino acids. The CDR3 loop is CASRRTGNLNTEAFF. In DNA form, the CDR3 reads TGTGCCAGCAGGAGGACAGGGAACTTGAACACTGAAGCTTTCTTT.

V and J are TRBV5-1 and TRBJ2-5; D possibly uses TRBD1 or TRBD2 (5 bases each). Matching the DNA end better, TRBJ2-7 makes the J call doubtful. Germline loops: CDR1 SGHRS, CDR2 YFSETQ. The CDR3 totals 14 residues. Written as DNA, the CDR3 is TGCGCCAGCAGCTTGGAGGGGAGCTCCTACGAGCAGTACTTC. Residues: CASSLEGSSYEQYF.

The chain has TRBV28 and TRBJ2-6; D is uncertain. Trimming stripped 3 bases from V and 0 bases from J, with 6 bases between. CDR3 size: 15 residues. Per germline, CDR1 MDHEN and CDR2 SYDVKM. CDR3 in amino acids: CASSLDYSGANVLTF. The CDR3 DNA follows: TGTGCCAGCAGTTTGGATTACTCTGGGGCCAACGTCCTGACTTTC.

The chain carries TRBV7-9 and TRBJ2-7; D tentatively fits TRBD1 or TRBD2 (5 bases each). There are 17 residues in the CDR3. In germline, CDR1 is SEHNR, CDR2 FQNEAQ (reference sequence). The V and J ends lost 5 bases and 5 bases respectively, with 25 bases between them. The CDR3 region has the DNA TGTGCCAGCAGCCGTTCTCCAACCGGGACGCTCTTTCACGAGCAGTACTTC. This sequence encodes CASSRSPTGTLFHEQYF.

The rearrangement joins TRBV6-1 to TRBJ2-7; no firm D call. The CDR3 has 14 residues. Trimming left V 2 bases short and J 7 bases short, with 15 bases between. Looked up from germline, CDR1 is MNHNS and CDR2 is SASEGT. The CDR3 DNA sequence: TGTGCCAGCAGTGAAATAGCTAGGGTGGGAGAGCAGTACTTC. Its translation: CASSEIARVGEQYF.

For this clone: Distinct nucleotide sequences in the sample also encode this CDR3. The CDR3 DNA is TGTGCCAGCAGTCCCGGACTAGCGGGAGGGTCCTACGAGCAGTACTTC. It yields the protein CASSPGLAGGSYEQYF. The V and J genes are TRBV28 and TRBJ2-7; 15 bases fit TRBD2. Trimming at V came to 5 bases and at J to 1 base, leaving 3 bases not matched to a gene. The CDR3 has 16 amino acids. The V gene's germline CDR1 is MDHEN and CDR2 SYDVKM.

The chain joins TRBV6-1 to TRBJ2-7; 7 bases map to TRBD2. Germline values: CDR1 MNHNS, CDR2 SASEGT. V lost 3 bases to trimming and J lost 2 bases; unmatched junction nucleotides: 10. CDR3 size: 16 residues. This CDR3 is CASSDLRRGWAYEQYF. The CDR3 DNA reads as TGTGCCAGCAGTGACTTAAGGCGGGGGTGGGCCTACGAGCAGTACTTC.